Below are 31 T cell receptor beta chains sequenced from a single sample in a study of post-analysis software for immune sequencing data. Whole-study results and caveats: With TRBV5-6, TRBV5-1 and TRBV20-1 included, 4 to 6 TRBV segments were more frequent in patients than in controls.

No cognate antigen is known for these TCRs. Tagging with unique molecular identifiers was a feature of the TCR beta cDNA libraries. Each CDR3 protein is one row after TCRdb ran MiXCR on the PCR reads. The sample includes about 570,000 distinct CDR3 sequences, 34% of them seen just once. The sample taken for sequencing was blood. Source of these receptors: a girl aged 2-17 years with multiple sclerosis.

The gene calls are TRBV10-3 and TRBJ2-3; 9 bases align to TRBD2. Germline CDR1 and CDR2: ENHRY and SYGVKD. After removal of 10 bases from V and 4 bases from J, the junction contained 12 bases not matched to a gene. This CDR3 has 15 residues. The CDR3 DNA reads TGTGCCACCCTCCCAGGGAGCGGGGGGCCAGATACGCAGTATTTT. Translating gives CATLPGSGGPDTQYF.

This clonotype appeared once. The chain joins TRBV19 to TRBJ1-1; no firm D call. Germline loops: CDR1 LNHDA, CDR2 SQIVND (reference sequence). V lost 1 base and J 1 base, leaving 4 bases between the germline ends. The CDR3 consists of 13 residues. The CDR3 spells CASSIVRNTEAFF. The CDR3, as DNA: TGTGCCAGTAGTATAGTACGGAACACTGAAGCTTTCTTT.

The table lists this clonotype with a few counts. The V and J genes are TRBV5-6 and TRBJ2-7, with 8 bases lining up with TRBD1. CDR1 and CDR2 (germline): SGHDT, YYEEEE. The CDR3 sequence is 15 residues long. V shed 3 bases, J shed 2 bases, and the junction held 7 bases outside the gene matches. The CDR3: CASSSRGQGPYEQYF. CDR3 nucleotide sequence: TGTGCCAGCAGCTCCAGGGGGCAGGGGCCCTACGAGCAGTACTTC.

This clonotype was seen more than once but under ten times. The chain carries TRBV3-1 and TRBJ2-3; D perhaps matches TRBD2 (6 bases). The CDR3 extends over 18 amino acids. Germline-derived CDR1 and CDR2 are LGHDT and YNNKEL (reference sequence). Trimming stripped 5 bases from V and 5 bases from J, with 26 bases between. CDR3 sequence (DNA): TGTGCCAGCAGCGAGGGGCAGGGTGGGGGACTCCGGAGAGATACGCAGTATTTT. Its translation: CASSEGQGGGLRRDTQYF.

In the case of this clonotype: This sequence may be a read error, since a much larger clone differs from it by one base. The chain recombines TRBV29-1 with TRBJ2-1; TRBD2 matches at 7 bases. The trim removed 1 base at V and 5 bases at J, leaving 2 bases unmatched. Germline CDR1 SQVTM, CDR2 ANQGSEA. This CDR3 region has 13 residues. As DNA, the CDR3 is TGCAGCGTTGAAGCGGGGACTAACAATGAGCAGTTCTTC. This sequence encodes CSVEAGTNNEQFF.

This chain connects TRBV5-6 to TRBJ2-7, with 9 bases identical to TRBD1. Per germline, CDR1 SGHDT and CDR2 YYEEEE. V lost 4 bases and J lost 4; bases outside the gene matches: 12. The CDR3 runs to 16 residues. The CDR3 spells CASSHAPGTGWYEQYF. For the CDR3, the DNA is TGTGCCAGCAGCCATGCTCCCGGGACAGGGTGGTACGAGCAGTACTTC.

V is TRBV5-1 and J is TRBJ1-2; D unresolved. CDR3 length: 15 residues. Trimming shortened V by 0 bases and J by 6 bases, and 15 bases separated the two germline ends. The V gene's germline CDR1 is SGHRS and CDR2 YFSETQ. The CDR3 reads CASSLGPGSLHGYTF. The CDR3 DNA reads as TGCGCCAGCAGCTTGGGTCCGGGTAGTCTACATGGCTACACCTTC.

V gene TRBV5-1 combines with J gene TRBJ2-1; unclear D gene. Germline CDR1 and CDR2: SGHRS and YFSETQ. This CDR3 comprises 15 residues. V was cut by 4 bases and J by 4 bases, with 15 bases left in between. The CDR3 reads CASSPGSPEYNEQFF. The CDR3 DNA follows: TGCGCCAGCAGCCCTGGGTCTCCGGAGTACAATGAGCAGTTCTTC.

This clonotype was seen a few times. The rearrangement joins TRBV5-1 to TRBJ2-3, with D perhaps matching TRBD2 (5 bases). V was cut by 0 bases and J by 3 bases, with 8 bases left in between. From germline, CDR1 is SGHRS and CDR2 YFSETQ. The CDR3 totals 14 residues. CDR3 nucleotides: TGCGCCAGCAGCTTGGTCCCGGGGACAGATACGCAGTATTTT. Protein product: CASSLVPGTDTQYF.

This clonotype was detected a few times. The chain couples TRBV5-1 to TRBJ2-1; no reliable D call. This CDR3 has 15 residues. The germline V gene encodes CDR1 SGHRS and CDR2 YFSETQ. Trimming took 5 bases from V and 6 from J, leaving 18 bases between them. The CDR3 sequence is CASRDLGLKGNEQFF. For the CDR3, the DNA is TGCGCCAGCAGGGACCTAGGCCTGAAGGGCAATGAGCAGTTCTTC.

The genes are TRBV13 and TRBJ2-1, with D hard to call. In germline, CDR1 is PRHDT, CDR2 FYEKMQ (reference sequence). CDR3 length: 13 amino acids. Trimming took 3 bases from V and 7 from J, leaving 10 bases between them. In DNA form, the CDR3 reads TGTGCCAGCAGCTTCGGACCGAGGAATGAGCAGTTCTTC. Translation: CASSFGPRNEQFF.

This clonotype was counted a few times. The chain uses TRBV6-4 and TRBJ2-1; 9 nucleotides align to TRBD1. This CDR3 is built from 13 residues. Germline V gene lookup returns CDR1 MRHNA and CDR2 SNTAGT. After removal of 6 bases from V and 10 bases from J, the junction contained 7 bases not matched to a gene. The CDR3 DNA reads TGTGCCAGCAGCTCACCGGACAGGGGCGAGCAGTTCTTC. Its protein product is CASSSPDRGEQFF.

This clonotype was recorded only once. The chain employs TRBV13 and TRBJ2-1, with a possible D match to TRBD2 (7 bases). CDR1 and CDR2 (germline): PRHDT, FYEKMQ (reference sequence). The CDR3 loop spans 17 amino acids. V lost 5 bases to trimming and J lost 8 bases, with 25 bases between them. The CDR3 here is CASSLRGGGGPDDEQFF. The CDR3 DNA sequence: TGTGCCAGCAGCCTTAGGGGGGGTGGAGGGCCTGACGATGAGCAGTTCTTC.

Only a few counts were recorded for this clonotype. The CDR3 bases are TGCGCCAGCAGCCAAGAGCAGGGGGCGGCCTACAATGAGCAGTTCTTC. It is translated as CASSQEQGAAYNEQFF. The chain is built from TRBV4-1 and TRBJ2-1; 8 nucleotides match TRBD1. V trimming: 0 bases; J trimming: 2 bases; junction bases outside the gene matches: 3. The CDR3 consists of 16 residues. Germline V gene data show CDR1 as MGHRA and CDR2 as YSYEKL.

In this sample, this clonotype turned up a few times. The rearrangement joins TRBV5-8 to TRBJ1-5; 8 bases are a match to TRBD1. Losses at the gene ends were 0 bases for V and 6 bases for J; bases not matched to a gene: 5. The CDR3 totals 15 residues. Germline lookup yields CDR1 SGHTS and CDR2 YDEGEE. Here the CDR3 DNA reads TGTGCCAGCAGCTTGGGGACAGGGTTTGGTCAGCCCCAGCATTTT. This sequence encodes CASSLGTGFGQPQHF.

This chain links TRBV15 with TRBJ1-1, with TRBD1 as a possible D gene (6 bases). V was cut by 1 base and J by 0 bases, with 18 bases left in between. The CDR3 has 18 amino acids. Germline values: CDR1 LNHNV, CDR2 YYDKDF (reference sequence). The CDR3 bases are TGTGCCACCAGCAGAGGAAGGGGGGCAGGGCCCTTGAACACTGAAGCTTTCTTT. It translates to CATSRGRGAGPLNTEAFF.

This rearrangement joins TRBV2 to TRBJ2-7; D remains ambiguous. The CDR3 runs to 14 residues. Trimming removed 2 bases at V and 7 bases at J, with 15 bases between. In germline, CDR1 is SNHLY, CDR2 FYNNEI. In DNA form, the CDR3 reads TGTGCCAGCAGTGAAACAAAACAGATGTCGGAGCAGTACTTC. This encodes CASSETKQMSEQYF.

The sample holds a few counts of this clonotype. The chain combines TRBV12-3 or TRBV12-4 with TRBJ2-3; 10 positions agree with TRBD2. Germline trimming cut 0 bases from V and 2 bases from J; bases unmatched to any gene: 5. The CDR3 covers 17 residues. The CDR3 coding sequence is TGTGCCAGCAGTTTAGCCACTAGCGGGATGTACACAGATACGCAGTATTTT. Its protein is CASSLATSGMYTDTQYF.

This clonotype was seen a handful of times. The chain joins TRBV7-2 to TRBJ1-1, with D hard to call. Germline CDR1 is SGHTA and CDR2 is FQGNSA. Trimming pared 1 base from V and 7 bases from J, leaving 10 bases between. The CDR3 consists of 13 residues. DNA of the CDR3: TGTGCCAGCAGCTTAGTGACGTGGGTTGAAGCTTTCTTT. Protein product: CASSLVTWVEAFF.

The V call is TRBV7-9, the J call TRBJ2-7; 7 bases agree with TRBD2. V dropped 3 bases and J dropped 0; count of bases not matched to a gene: 2. The CDR3 has 14 residues. Germline V gives CDR1 SEHNR, CDR2 FQNEAQ (reference sequence). CDR3 sequence reads: CASSLSGASYEQYF. The CDR3 DNA reads TGTGCCAGCAGCTTGAGCGGGGCCTCCTACGAGCAGTACTTC.

This clonotype has at least ten counts. CDR3 DNA sequence: TGCAGCGTTGAGCCCGGGAACAGCCCCTCCTACGAGCAGTACTTC. It yields the protein CSVEPGNSPSYEQYF. The chain couples TRBV29-1 to TRBJ2-7; D is perhaps TRBD2 (5 bases). In germline, CDR1 is SQVTM, CDR2 ANQGSEA. This CDR3 has 15 amino acids. Trimming took off 3 bases at V and 0 bases at J, with 15 bases between the two ends.

The chain has TRBV6-5 and TRBJ2-1; the match to TRBD2 covers 7 bases. CDR1 is MNHEY, CDR2 SVGAGI, per germline. The junction had 3 bases not matched to a gene; V was cut back by 6 bases and J by 4 bases. The CDR3 is 13 residues long. The CDR3 region is CASSRDYYNEQFF. CDR3 DNA: TGTGCCAGCAGCCGGGACTATTACAATGAGCAGTTCTTC.

This clonotype has only a few counts. The chain carries TRBV4-1 and TRBJ1-2, with a tentative D call TRBD1 (6 bases). The ends were cut back, 1 base at V and 6 bases at J, with 12 bases in the middle. Per germline, CDR1 MGHRA and CDR2 YSYEKL. The CDR3 extends over 14 amino acids. The CDR3 spells CASSQGTDIHGYTF. CDR3 sequence (DNA): TGCGCCAGCAGCCAAGGGACAGATATTCATGGCTACACCTTC.

The chain has TRBV2 and TRBJ2-1; 9 nucleotides line up with TRBD2. The CDR3 runs to 15 residues. The germline V gene has CDR1 SNHLY and CDR2 FYNNEI. V trimming: 2 bases; J trimming: 10 bases; junction bases outside the gene matches: 9. The CDR3 sequence: CASSELRGGTWEQFF. CDR3 DNA sequence: TGTGCCAGCAGTGAATTGCGGGGGGGGACATGGGAGCAGTTCTTC.

The V gene is TRBV10-1, the J gene TRBJ1-1; D remains ambiguous. V was cut by 0 bases and J by 3 bases, with 20 bases left in between. Germline V gene sequence: CDR1 WNHNN, CDR2 SYGVQD (reference sequence). CDR3 size: 18 residues. The CDR3 nucleotides read TGCGCCAGCAGTGAGTCCGAAAGGGCAGGCCCTGGAGACACTGAAGCTTTCTTT. The encoded protein is CASSESERAGPGDTEAFF.

This clonotype was seen many times. The chain recombines TRBV5-6 with TRBJ2-6; 9 nucleotides match TRBD1. With 3 bases clipped from V and 1 base from J, the junction kept 8 bases outside the gene matches. The germline gives CDR1 SGHDT, CDR2 YYEEEE. The CDR3 runs 18 residues. CDR3 protein: CASSSKGQGKSGANVLTF. As DNA, the CDR3 is TGTGCCAGCAGCTCAAAGGGACAGGGTAAATCTGGGGCCAACGTCCTGACTTTC.

This clonotype was observed a few times. The chain combines TRBV4-1 with TRBJ2-4; possibly TRBD1 for D (5 bases). V dropped 0 bases and J dropped 1 base, with 16 bases sitting between them. Germline CDR1 and CDR2: MGHRA and YSYEKL. The CDR3 consists of 18 residues. CDR3 nucleotides: TGCGCCAGCAGCCAAGATCCTCCCCGGGCAGGGGCCAAAAACATTCAGTACTTC. Protein product: CASSQDPPRAGAKNIQYF.

The rearrangement uses TRBV7-8 and TRBJ2-3, with TRBD2 identical over 8 bases. CDR1 SGHVS and CDR2 FQNEAQ come from the germline V gene. V lost 5 bases, J lost 4 bases, and 8 bases stayed unmatched. This CDR3 spans 15 amino acids. The CDR3 coding sequence is TGTGCCAGCAGCCTAAGCGGGGGCGGGGCAGATACGCAGTATTTT. This encodes CASSLSGGGADTQYF.

The V gene is TRBV15, the J gene TRBJ1-5, with 12 bases identical to TRBD1. This CDR3 has 18 residues. CDR1 and CDR2 from the germline V gene are LNHNV and YYDKDF (reference sequence). J was trimmed by 1 base and V by 1 base; bases with no gene match: 5. The CDR3 loop is CATSRVRDRGPSNQPQHF. CDR3 bases: TGTGCCACCAGCAGAGTCCGGGACAGGGGGCCGAGCAATCAGCCCCAGCATTTT.

This clonotype has more than one count but fewer than ten. CDR3 loop: CASSRTTGTQGAFF. In DNA form, the CDR3 reads TGTGCCAGCAGCCGCACGACAGGCACCCAGGGAGCTTTCTTT. This chain joins TRBV5-8 and TRBJ1-1; D may be TRBD1 (6 bases). This CDR3 region has 14 residues. Germline lookup yields CDR1 SGHTS and CDR2 YDEGEE. V was shortened by 4 bases and J by 10 bases, with 20 bases between the two germline ends.

The chain is built from TRBV20-1 and TRBJ2-7; D not resolved. Per germline, CDR1 DFQATT and CDR2 SNEGSKA (reference sequence). This CDR3 region has 14 residues. With 5 bases removed from V and 1 base from J, the gap between germline ends came to 15 bases. In DNA, the CDR3 is TGCAGTGCTTTTACACCGGCTACTTCCTACGAGCAGTACTTC. Its translation is CSAFTPATSYEQYF.